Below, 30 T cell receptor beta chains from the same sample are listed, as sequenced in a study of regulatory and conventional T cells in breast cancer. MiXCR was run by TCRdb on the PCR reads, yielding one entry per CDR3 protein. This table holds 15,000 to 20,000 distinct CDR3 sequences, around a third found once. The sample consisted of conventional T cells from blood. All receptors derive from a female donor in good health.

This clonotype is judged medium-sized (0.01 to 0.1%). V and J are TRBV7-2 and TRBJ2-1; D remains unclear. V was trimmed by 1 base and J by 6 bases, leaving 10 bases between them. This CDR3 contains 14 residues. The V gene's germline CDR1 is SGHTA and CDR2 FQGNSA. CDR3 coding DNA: TGTGCCAGCAGCTTAGGCGGTATCAGCAATGAGCAGTTCTTC. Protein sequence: CASSLGGISNEQFF.

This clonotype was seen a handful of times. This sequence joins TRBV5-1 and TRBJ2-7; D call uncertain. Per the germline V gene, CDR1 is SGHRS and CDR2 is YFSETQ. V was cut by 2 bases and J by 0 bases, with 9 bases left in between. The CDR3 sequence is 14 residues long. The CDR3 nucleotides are TGCGCCAGCAGCTTATCCAGTAGCTCCTACGAGCAGTACTTC. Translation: CASSLSSSSYEQYF.

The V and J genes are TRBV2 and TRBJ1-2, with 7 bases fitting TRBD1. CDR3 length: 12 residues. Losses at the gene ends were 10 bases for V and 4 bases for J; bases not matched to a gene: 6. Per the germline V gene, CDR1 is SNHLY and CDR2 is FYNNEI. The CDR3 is CATSDRAYGYTF. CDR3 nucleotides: TGTGCCACCTCCGACAGGGCCTATGGCTACACCTTC.

The CDR3 sequence is CASPIGQGGYIQYF. CDR3 DNA sequence: TGTGCCAGCCCTATCGGGCAGGGAGGGTACATTCAGTACTTC. This chain uses TRBV27 with TRBJ2-4; TRBD2 matches 7 bases. V shed 8 bases, J shed 8 bases, and the junction held 12 bases outside the gene matches. The CDR3 sequence is 14 residues long. The germline gives CDR1 MNHEY, CDR2 SMNVEV (reference sequence).

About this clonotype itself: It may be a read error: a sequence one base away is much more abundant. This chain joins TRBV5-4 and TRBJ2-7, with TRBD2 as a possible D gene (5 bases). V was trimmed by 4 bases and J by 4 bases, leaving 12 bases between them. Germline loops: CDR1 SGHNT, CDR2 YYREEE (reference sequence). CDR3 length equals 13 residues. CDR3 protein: CASSVESGYEQYF. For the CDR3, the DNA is TGTGCCAGCAGCGTGGAATCGGGGTACGAGCAGTACTTC. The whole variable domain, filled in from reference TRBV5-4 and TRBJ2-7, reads ETGVTQSPTHLIKTRGQQVTLRCSSQSGHNTVSWYQQALGQGPQFIFQYYREEENGRGNFPPRFSGLQFPNYSSELNVNALELDDSALYLCASSVESGYEQYFGPGTRLTVT.

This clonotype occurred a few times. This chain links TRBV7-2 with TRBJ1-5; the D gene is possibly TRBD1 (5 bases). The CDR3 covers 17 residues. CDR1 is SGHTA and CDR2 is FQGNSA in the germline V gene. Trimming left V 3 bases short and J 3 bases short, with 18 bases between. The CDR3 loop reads CASSFPPGTDINQPQHF. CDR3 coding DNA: TGTGCCAGCAGCTTTCCCCCCGGGACGGATATCAATCAGCCCCAGCATTTT.

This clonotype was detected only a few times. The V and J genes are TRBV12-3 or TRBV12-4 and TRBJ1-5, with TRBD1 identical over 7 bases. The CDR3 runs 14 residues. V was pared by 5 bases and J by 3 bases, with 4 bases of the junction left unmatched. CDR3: CASSPTGDNQPQHF. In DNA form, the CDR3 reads TGTGCCAGCAGTCCCACAGGGGACAATCAGCCCCAGCATTTT.

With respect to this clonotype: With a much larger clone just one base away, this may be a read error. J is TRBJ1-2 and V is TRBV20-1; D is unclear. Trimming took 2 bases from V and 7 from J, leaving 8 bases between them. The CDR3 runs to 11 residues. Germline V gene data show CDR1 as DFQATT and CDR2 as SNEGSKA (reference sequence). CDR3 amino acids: CSARTRSGYTF. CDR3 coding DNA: TGCAGTGCTAGAACGAGAAGTGGCTACACCTTC.

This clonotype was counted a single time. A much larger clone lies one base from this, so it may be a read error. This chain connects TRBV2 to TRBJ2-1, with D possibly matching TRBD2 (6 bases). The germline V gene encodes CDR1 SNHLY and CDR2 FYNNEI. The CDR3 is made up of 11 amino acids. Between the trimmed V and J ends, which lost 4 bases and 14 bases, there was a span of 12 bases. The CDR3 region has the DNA TGTGCCAGCAGTGTAGGGACTTGTGAGTTCTTC. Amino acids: CASSVGTCEFF.

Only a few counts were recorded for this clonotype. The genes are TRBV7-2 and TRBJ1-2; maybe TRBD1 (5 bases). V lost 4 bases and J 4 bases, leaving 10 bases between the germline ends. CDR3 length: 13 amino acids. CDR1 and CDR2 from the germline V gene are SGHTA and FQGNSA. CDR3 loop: CASSSEGLYGYTF. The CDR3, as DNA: TGTGCCAGCAGCTCGGAGGGGCTCTATGGCTACACCTTC.

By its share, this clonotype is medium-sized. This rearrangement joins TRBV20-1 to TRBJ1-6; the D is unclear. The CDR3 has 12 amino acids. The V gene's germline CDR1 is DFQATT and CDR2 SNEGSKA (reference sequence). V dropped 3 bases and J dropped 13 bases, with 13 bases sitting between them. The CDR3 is CSASGQSGPLHF. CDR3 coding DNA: TGCAGTGCTAGTGGCCAGTCCGGGCCCCTCCACTTT.

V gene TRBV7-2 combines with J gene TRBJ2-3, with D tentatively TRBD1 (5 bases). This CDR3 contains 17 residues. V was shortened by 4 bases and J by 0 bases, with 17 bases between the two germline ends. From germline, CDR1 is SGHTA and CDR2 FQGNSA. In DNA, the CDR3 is TGTGCCAGCAGCTCCTTTAGGGGTAAAGGGAGCACAGATACGCAGTATTTT. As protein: CASSSFRGKGSTDTQYF.

In DNA form, the CDR3 reads TGCGCCAGCAGCTTGGCCGCGCCCCAACCAGGATATACGCAGTATTTT. Its translation: CASSLAAPQPGYTQYF. This chain uses TRBV5-1 with TRBJ2-3; no reliable D call. In germline, CDR1 is SGHRS, CDR2 YFSETQ. The CDR3 consists of 16 residues. Trimming removed 0 bases at V and 7 bases at J, with 18 bases between.

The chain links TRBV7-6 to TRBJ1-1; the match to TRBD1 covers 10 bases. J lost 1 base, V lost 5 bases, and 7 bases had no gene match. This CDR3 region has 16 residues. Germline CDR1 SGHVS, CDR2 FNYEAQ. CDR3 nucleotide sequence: TGTGCCAGCAGCGCGACAGGGGGCGCGGGGAACACTGAAGCTTTCTTT. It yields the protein CASSATGGAGNTEAFF. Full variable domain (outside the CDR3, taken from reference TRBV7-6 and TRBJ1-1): GAGVSQSPRYKVTKRGQDVALRCDPISGHVSLYWYRQALGQGPEFLTYFNYEAQQDKSGLPNDRFSAERPEGSISTLTIQRTEQRDSAMYRCASSATGGAGNTEAFFGQGTRLTVV.

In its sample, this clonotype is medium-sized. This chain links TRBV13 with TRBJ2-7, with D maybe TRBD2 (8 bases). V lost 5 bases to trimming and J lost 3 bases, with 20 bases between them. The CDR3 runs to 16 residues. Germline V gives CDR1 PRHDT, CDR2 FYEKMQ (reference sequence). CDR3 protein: CASSIGRVTGNYEQYF. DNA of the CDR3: TGTGCCAGCAGCATCGGGAGGGTGACAGGGAACTACGAGCAGTACTTC.

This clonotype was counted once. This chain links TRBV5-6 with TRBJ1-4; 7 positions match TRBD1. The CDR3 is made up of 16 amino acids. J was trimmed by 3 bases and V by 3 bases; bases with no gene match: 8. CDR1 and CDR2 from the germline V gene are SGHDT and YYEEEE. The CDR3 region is CASSSAPGQPNEKLFF. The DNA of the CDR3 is TGTGCCAGCAGCTCAGCCCCGGGACAGCCTAATGAAAAACTGTTTTTT.

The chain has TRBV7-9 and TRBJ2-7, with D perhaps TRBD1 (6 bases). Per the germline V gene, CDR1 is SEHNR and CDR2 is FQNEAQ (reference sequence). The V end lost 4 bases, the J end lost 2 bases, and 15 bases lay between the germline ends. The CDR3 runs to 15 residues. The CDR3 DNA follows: TGTGCCAGCAGCTCGAAGACAGGTTCGACCTACGAGCAGTACTTC. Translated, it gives CASSSKTGSTYEQYF.

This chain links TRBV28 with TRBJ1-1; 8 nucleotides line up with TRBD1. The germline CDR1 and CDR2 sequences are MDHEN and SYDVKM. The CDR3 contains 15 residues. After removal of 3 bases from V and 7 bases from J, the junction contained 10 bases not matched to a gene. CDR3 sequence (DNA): TGTGCCAGCAGTTTCATCGCAGGGGGCGGCGGTGAAGCTTTCTTT. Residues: CASSFIAGGGGEAFF.

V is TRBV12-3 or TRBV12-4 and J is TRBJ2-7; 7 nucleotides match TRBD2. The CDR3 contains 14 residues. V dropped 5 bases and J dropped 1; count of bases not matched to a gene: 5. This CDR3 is CASSPRGGSYEQYF. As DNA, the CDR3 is TGTGCCAGCAGTCCCCGGGGAGGGTCCTACGAGCAGTACTTC.

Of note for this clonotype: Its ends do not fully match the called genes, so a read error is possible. This CDR3 reads CASSTPLGLSYNEQFF. The CDR3 DNA reads TGTGCCAGCAGCACCCCCTTGGGGCTCTCCTATAATGAGCAGTTCTTC. The chain has TRBV7-9 and TRBJ2-1; D might be TRBD1 (5 bases). Germline V gene sequence: CDR1 SEHNR, CDR2 FQNEAQ (reference sequence). This CDR3 is built from 16 residues.

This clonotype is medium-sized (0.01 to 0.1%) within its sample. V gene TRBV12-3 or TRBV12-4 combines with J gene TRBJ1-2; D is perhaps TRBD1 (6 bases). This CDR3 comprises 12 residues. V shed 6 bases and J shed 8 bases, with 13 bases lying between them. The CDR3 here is CASRGAGGGYTF. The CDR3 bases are TGTGCCAGCAGGGGGGCAGGTGGCGGCTACACCTTC.

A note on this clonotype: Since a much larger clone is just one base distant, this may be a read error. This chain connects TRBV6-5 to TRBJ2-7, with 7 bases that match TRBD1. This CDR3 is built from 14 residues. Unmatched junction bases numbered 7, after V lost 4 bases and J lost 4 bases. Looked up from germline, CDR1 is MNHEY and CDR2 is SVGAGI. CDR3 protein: CASSSDRVGYEQYF. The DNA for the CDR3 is TGTGCCAGCAGTTCCGACAGGGTCGGTTACGAGCAGTACTTC.

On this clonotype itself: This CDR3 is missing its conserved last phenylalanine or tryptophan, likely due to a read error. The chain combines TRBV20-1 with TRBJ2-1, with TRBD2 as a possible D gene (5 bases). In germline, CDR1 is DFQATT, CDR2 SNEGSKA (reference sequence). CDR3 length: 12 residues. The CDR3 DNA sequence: TGCAGTGCTCAGGCGGGCTACAGTGAGCAGTTCTCC. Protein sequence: CSAQAGYSEQFS.

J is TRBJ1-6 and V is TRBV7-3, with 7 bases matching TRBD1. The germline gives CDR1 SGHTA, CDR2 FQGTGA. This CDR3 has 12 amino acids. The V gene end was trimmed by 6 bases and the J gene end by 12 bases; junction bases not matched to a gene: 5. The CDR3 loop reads CASRNRGEPLHF. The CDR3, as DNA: TGTGCCAGCAGGAACAGGGGTGAACCCCTCCACTTT.

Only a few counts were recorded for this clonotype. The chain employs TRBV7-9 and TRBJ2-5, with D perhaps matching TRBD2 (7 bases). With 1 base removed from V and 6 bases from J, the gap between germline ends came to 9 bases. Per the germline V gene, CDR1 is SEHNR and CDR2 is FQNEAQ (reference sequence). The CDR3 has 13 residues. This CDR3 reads CASSLEGGQTQYF. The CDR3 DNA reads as TGTGCCAGCAGCTTAGAGGGGGGGCAGACCCAGTACTTC.

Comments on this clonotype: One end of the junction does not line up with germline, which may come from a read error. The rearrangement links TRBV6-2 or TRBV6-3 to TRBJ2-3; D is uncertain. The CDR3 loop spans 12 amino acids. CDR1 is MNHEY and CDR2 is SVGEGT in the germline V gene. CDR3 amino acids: CASTSRRPPVNF. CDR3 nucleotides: TGTGCCAGCACCTCCAGGAGACCCCCGGTGAATTTT.

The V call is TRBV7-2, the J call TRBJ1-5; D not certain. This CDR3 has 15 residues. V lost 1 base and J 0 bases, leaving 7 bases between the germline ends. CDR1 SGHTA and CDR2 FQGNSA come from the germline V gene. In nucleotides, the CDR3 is TGTGCCAGCAGCTTAGTTGGCTATAGCAATCAGCCCCAGCATTTT. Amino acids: CASSLVGYSNQPQHF. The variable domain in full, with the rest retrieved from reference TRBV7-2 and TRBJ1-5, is GAGVSQSPSNKVTEKGKDVELRCDPISGHTALYWYRQSLGQGLEFLIYFQGNSAPDKSGLPSDRFSAERTGGSVSTLTIQRTQQEDSAVYLCASSLVGYSNQPQHFGDGTRLSIL.

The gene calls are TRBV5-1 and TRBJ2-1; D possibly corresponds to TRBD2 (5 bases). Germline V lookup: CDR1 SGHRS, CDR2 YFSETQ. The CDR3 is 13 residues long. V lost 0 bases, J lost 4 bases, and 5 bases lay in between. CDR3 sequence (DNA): TGCGCCAGCAGCTTGGGAGGGTACAATGAGCAGTTCTTC. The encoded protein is CASSLGGYNEQFF. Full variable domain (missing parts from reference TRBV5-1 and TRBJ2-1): KAGVTQTPRYLIKTRGQQVTLSCSPISGHRSVSWYQQTPGQGLQFLFEYFSETQRNKGNFPGRFSGRQFSNSRSEMNVSTLELGDSALYLCASSLGGYNEQFFGPGTRLTVL.

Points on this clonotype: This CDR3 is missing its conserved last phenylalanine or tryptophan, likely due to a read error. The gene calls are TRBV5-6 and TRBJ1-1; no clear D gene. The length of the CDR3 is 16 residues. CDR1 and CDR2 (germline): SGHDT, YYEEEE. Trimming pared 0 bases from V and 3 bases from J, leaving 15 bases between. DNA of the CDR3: TGTGCCAGCAGCTTGGCGGTAGCCCGGGCGGACACTGAAGCTTTCCTT. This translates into CASSLAVARADTEAFL.

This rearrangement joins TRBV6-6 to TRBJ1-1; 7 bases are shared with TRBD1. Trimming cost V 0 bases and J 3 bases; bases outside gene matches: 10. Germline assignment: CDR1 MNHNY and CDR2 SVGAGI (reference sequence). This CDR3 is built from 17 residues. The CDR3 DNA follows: TGTGCCAGCAGTTACTCGAGGACAGGCGCCCAGGACACTGAAGCTTTCTTT. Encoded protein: CASSYSRTGAQDTEAFF.